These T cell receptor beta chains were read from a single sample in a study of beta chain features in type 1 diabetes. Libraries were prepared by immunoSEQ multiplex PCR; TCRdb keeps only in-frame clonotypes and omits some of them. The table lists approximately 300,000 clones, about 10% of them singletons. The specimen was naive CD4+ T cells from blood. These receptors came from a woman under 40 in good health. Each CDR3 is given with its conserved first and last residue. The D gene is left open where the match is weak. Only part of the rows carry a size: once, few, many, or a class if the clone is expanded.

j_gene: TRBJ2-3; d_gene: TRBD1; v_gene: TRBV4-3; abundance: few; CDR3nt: TGCGCCAGCAGCCAGGGGAACAGGGGTGCGACAGATACGCAGTATTTT; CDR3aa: CASSQGNRGATDTQYF
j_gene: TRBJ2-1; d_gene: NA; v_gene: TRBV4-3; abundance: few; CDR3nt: TGCGCCAGCAGCCAAGATCTCCCCGGAGCGGTTGACGATGAGCAGTTCTTC; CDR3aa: CASSQDLPGAVDDEQFF
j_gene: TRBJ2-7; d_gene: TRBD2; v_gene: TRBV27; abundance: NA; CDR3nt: TGTGCCAGCAGTTTCTCGGCTAGCGGGAGGGTGGAGCAGTACTTC; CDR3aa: CASSFSASGRVEQYF
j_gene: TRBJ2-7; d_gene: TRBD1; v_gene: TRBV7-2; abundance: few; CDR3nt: TGTGCCAGCACCTCCGGGACAGGGGATCGCTACGAGCAGTACTTC; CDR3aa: CASTSGTGDRYEQYF
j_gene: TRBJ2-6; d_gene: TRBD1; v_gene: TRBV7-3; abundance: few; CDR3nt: TGTGCCAGCAGCCAAACCCGACAGGGATTTAGCTCTGGGGCCAACGTCCTGACTTTC; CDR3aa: CASSQTRQGFSSGANVLTF
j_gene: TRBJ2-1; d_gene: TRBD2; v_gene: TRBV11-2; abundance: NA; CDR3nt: TGTGCCAGCAGCTCTCAGGGCGGGGGGCGGAATGAGCAGTTCTTC; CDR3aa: CASSSQGGGRNEQFF
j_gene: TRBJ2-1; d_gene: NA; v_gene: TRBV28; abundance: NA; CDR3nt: TGTGCCAGCACCGACTCCAACAATGAGCAGTTCTTC; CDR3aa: CASTDSNNEQFF
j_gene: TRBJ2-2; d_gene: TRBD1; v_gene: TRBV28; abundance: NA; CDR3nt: TGTGCCAGCAGTTACCCTCCCCGGGACAGGGTGAACACCGGGGAGCTGTTTTTT; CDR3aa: CASSYPPRDRVNTGELFF
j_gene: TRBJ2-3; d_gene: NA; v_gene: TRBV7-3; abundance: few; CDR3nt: TGTGCCAGCAGCTCCCACACAGATACGCAGTATTTT; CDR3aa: CASSSHTDTQYF
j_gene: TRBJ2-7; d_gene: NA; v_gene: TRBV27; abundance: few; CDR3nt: TGTGCCAGCAGTTTGGACAAATGGGGATACGAGCAGTACTTC; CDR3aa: CASSLDKWGYEQYF
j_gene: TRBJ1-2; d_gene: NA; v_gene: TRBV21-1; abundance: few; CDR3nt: TGTGCCAGCAGCGGTGACAGATCTAACTATGGCTACACCTTC; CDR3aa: CASSGDRSNYGYTF
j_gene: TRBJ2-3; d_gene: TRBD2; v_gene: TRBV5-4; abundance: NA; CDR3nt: TGTGCCAGCAGCTTACTAGCGGGAGCCACAGATACGCAGTATTTT; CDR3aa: CASSLLAGATDTQYF
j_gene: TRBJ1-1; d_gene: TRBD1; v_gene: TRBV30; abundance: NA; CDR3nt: TGTGCCTGGAGTGTCGACAGGGGAGAAACTGAAGCTTTCTTT; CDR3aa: CAWSVDRGETEAFF
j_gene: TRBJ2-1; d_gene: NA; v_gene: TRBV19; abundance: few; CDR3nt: TGTGCCAGTAGTCAAACTCAGGGTCGCAATGAGCAGTTCTTC; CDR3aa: CASSQTQGRNEQFF
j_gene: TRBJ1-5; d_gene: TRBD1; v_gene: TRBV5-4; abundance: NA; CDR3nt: TGTGCCAGCAGCTTCGGGGGACAGGGAGGATATAGCAATCAGCCCCAGCATTTT; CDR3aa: CASSFGGQGGYSNQPQHF
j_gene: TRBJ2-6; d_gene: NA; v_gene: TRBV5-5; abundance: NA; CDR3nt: TGTGCCAGCAGCTTGGATGGCACTGGGGCCAACGTCCTGACTTTC; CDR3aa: CASSLDGTGANVLTF
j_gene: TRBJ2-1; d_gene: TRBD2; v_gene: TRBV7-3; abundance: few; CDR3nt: TGTGCCAGCAGCTCGGACGGGACTAGCGGGATGAATGAGCAGTTCTTC; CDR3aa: CASSSDGTSGMNEQFF
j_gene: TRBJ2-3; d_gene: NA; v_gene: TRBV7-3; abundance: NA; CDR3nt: TGTGCCAGCAGCGGGGGGAGCTCCACAGATACGCAGTATTTT; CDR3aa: CASSGGSSTDTQYF
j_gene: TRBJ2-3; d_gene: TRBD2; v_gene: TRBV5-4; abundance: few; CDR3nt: TGTGCCAGCAGCCCGGAGGGCGGGAGGGCCACAGATACGCAGTATTTT; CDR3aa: CASSPEGGRATDTQYF
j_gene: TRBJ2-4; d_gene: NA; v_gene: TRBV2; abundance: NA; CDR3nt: TGTGCCAGCAGCGTCGAGGGGGACATTCAGTACTTC; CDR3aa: CASSVEGDIQYF
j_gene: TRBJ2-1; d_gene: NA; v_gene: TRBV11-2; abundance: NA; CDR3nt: TGTGCCAGCAGCATTGTGTCGTGGGAGCAAACCTACAATGAGCAGTTCTTC; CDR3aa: CASSIVSWEQTYNEQFF
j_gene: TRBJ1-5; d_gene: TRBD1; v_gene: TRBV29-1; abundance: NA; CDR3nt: TGCAGCGCACGGACAGGGGGTAATCAGCCCCAGCATTTT; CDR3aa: CSARTGGNQPQHF
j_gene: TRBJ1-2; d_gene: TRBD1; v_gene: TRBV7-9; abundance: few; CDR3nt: TGTGCCAGCAGTTGGACAGGGGAGGACTATGGCTACACCTTC; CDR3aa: CASSWTGEDYGYTF
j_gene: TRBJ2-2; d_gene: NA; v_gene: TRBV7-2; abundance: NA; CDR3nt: TGTGCCAGCAGCTTTTCGGTGGGGGAGCTGTTTTTT; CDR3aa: CASSFSVGELFF
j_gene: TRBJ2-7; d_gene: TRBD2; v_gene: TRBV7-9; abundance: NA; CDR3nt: TGTGCCAGCAGCAGGACTAGCGGGACCACCTACGAGCAGTACTTC; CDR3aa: CASSRTSGTTYEQYF
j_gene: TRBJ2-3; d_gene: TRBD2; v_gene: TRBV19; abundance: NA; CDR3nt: TGTGCCAGTAGTCCTCCAGCGGGAACAAGCACAGATACGCAGTATTTT; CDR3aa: CASSPPAGTSTDTQYF
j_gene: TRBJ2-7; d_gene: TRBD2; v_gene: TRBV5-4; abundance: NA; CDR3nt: TGTGCCAGCAGCTTGGGGTCAGCGGGAGGTTTCTACGAGCAGTACTTC; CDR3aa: CASSLGSAGGFYEQYF
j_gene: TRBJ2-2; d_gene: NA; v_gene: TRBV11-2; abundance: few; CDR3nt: TGTGCCAGCGGTACTAGCCAGAGCGGGGAGCTGTTTTTT; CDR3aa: CASGTSQSGELFF
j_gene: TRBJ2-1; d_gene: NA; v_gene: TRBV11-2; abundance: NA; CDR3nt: TGTGCCAGCAGAACCACAGGGAGCTCCTACAATGAGCAGTTCTTC; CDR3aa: CASRTTGSSYNEQFF
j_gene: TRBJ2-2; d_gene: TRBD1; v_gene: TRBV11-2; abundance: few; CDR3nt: TGTGCCAGCAGCTTAGTCGGGACAGACACCGGGGAGCTGTTTTTT; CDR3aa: CASSLVGTDTGELFF
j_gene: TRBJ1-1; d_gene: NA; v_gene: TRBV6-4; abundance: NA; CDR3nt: TGTGCCAGCAGCCAGACAATGAACACTGAAGCTTTCTTT; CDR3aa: CASSQTMNTEAFF
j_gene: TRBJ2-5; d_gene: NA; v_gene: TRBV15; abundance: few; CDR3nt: TGTGCCACCAGCGGAGGACTCGAGACCCAGTACTTC; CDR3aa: CATSGGLETQYF
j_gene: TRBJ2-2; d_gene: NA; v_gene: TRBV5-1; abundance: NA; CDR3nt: TGCGCCAGCAGCTCAACAGGGCCGGACACCGGGGAGCTGTTTTTT; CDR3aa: CASSSTGPDTGELFF
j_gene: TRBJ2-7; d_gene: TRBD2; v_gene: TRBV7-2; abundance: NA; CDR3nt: TGTGCCAGCAGCTCGCCCGGGACTAGGGAGTACTTC; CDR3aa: CASSSPGTREYF
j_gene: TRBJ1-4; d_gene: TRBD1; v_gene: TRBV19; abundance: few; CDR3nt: TGTGCCAGTAGCCACATTCCGGGACAGGGGAATGAAAAACTGTTTTTT; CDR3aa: CASSHIPGQGNEKLFF
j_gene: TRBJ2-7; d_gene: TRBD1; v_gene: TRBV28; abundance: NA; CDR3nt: TGTGCCAGCAGTACAGGGGTTCACGAGCAGTACTTC; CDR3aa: CASSTGVHEQYF
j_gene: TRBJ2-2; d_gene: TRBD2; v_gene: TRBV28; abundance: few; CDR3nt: TGTGCCACATCATCGCCGGCGGGAGCGAACACCGGGGAGCTGTTTTTT; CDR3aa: CATSSPAGANTGELFF
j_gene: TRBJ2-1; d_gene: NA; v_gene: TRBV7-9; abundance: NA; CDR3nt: TGTGCCAGCAGCTTTTTGGGGAGCGTGCAGTTCTTC; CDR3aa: CASSFLGSVQFF
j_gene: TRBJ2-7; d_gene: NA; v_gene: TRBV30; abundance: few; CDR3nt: TGTGCCTGGAGCGTTTTCGGCGAGCAGTACTTC; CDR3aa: CAWSVFGEQYF
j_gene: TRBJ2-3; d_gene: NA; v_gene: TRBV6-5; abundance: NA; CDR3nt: TGTGCCAGCAGTTACGGAGCGGGTCATGCTACAGATACGCAGTATTTT; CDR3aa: CASSYGAGHATDTQYF
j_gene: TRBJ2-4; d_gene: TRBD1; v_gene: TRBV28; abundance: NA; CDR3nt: TGTGCCAGCAGTTCCCCCGGGACAGGGGGAAACATTCAGTACTTC; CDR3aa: CASSSPGTGGNIQYF
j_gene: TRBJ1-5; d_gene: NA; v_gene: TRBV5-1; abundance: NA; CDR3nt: TGCGCCAGCAGCTTGGTCGGGGGCAATCAGCCCCAGCATTTT; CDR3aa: CASSLVGGNQPQHF
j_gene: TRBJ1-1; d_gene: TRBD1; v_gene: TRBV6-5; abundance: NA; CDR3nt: TGTGCCAGCAGGTACAGGGGGCAGAACACTGAAGCTTTCTTT; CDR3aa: CASRYRGQNTEAFF
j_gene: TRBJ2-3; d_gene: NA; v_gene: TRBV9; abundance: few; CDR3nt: TGTGCCAGCAGCGTGTCTACTGGTCCAGATACGCAGTATTTT; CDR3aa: CASSVSTGPDTQYF
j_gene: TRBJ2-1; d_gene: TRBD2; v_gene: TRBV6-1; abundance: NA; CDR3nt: TGTGCCAGCAGACCTCCGGGACTACCCTACAATGAGCAGTTCTTC; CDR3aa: CASRPPGLPYNEQFF
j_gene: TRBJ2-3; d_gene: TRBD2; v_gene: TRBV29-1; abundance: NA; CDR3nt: TGCAGCGTTGTAGGGGGTGTGGTGGCTAGCGGGAGACGGAGCACAGATACGCAGTATTTT; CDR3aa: CSVVGGVVASGRRSTDTQYF
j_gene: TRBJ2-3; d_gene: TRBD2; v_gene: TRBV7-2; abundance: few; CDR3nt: TGTGCCAGCAGCTTAGCTACTAGCGGGAGGAACACAGATACGCAGTATTTT; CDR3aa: CASSLATSGRNTDTQYF
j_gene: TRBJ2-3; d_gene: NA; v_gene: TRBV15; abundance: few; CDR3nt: TGTGCCACCAGCAGAGATCCGGAGGTTGGCACAGATACGCAGTATTTT; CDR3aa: CATSRDPEVGTDTQYF
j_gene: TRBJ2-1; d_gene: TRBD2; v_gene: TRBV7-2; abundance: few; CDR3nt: TGTGCCAGCAGCTATAGCGGGGGCATCAATGAGCAGTTCTTC; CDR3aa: CASSYSGGINEQFF
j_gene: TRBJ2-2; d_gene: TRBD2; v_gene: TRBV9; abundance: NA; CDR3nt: TGTGCCAGCAGCGTAGATCTAGCGGGAGGCCCCGGGGAGCTGTTTTTT; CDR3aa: CASSVDLAGGPGELFF
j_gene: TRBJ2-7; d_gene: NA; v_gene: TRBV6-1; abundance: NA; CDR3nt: TGTGCCAGCAGTGAGAGGACTCCTACCTACGAGCAGTACTTC; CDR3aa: CASSERTPTYEQYF
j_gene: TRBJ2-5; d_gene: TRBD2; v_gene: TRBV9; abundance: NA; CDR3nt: TGTGCCAGCAGCGTAGGGCGGGAGGAAGAGACCCAGTACTTC; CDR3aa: CASSVGREEETQYF
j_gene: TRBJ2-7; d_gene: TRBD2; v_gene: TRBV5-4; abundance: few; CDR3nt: TGTGCCAGCAGAGGGCCGGGACTAGCGGGGCCCGAGCAGTACTTC; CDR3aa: CASRGPGLAGPEQYF
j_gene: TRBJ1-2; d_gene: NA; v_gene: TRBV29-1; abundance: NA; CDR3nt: TGCAGCGTTGATAGGGGTAACTATGGCTACACCTTC; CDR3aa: CSVDRGNYGYTF
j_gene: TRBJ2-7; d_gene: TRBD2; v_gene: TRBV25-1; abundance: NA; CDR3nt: TGTGCCAGCAGTGAATGGGGAGGGCGGAGCGAGCAGTACTTC; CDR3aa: CASSEWGGRSEQYF
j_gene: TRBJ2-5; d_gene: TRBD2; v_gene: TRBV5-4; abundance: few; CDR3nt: TGTGCCAGCAGCCCGGGACTAGCGGGAGAAGAGCAGTACTTC; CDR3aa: CASSPGLAGEEQYF
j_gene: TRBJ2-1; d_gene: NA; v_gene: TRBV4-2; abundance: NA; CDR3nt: TGTGCCAGCAGCCAAGATCAACGGGAGTCCAGTTACAATGAGCAGTTCTTC; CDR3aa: CASSQDQRESSYNEQFF
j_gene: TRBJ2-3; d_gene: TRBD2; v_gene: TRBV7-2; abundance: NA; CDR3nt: TGTGCCAGCAGCTCAGCCGGGACTAGGGGGAGGGATACGCAGTATTTT; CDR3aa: CASSSAGTRGRDTQYF
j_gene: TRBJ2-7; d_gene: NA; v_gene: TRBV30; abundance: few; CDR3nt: TGTGCCGGGAGACAAGCCTACGAGCAGTACTTC; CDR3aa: CAGRQAYEQYF
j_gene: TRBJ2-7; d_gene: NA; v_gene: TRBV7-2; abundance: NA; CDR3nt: TGTGCCAGCAGCTCCAGGGTATCCTACGAGCAGTACTTC; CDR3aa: CASSSRVSYEQYF